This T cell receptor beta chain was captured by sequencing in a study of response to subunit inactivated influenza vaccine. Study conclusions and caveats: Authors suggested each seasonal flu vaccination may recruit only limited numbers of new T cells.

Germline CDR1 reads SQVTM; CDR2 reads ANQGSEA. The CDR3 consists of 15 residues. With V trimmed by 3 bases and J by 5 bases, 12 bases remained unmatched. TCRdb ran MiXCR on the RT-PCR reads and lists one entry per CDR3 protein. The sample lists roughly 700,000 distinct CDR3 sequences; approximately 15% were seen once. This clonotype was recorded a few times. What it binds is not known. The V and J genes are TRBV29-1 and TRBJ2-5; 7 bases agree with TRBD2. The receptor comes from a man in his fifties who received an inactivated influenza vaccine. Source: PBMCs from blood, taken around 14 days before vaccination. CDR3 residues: CSVDLAGEGWETQYF. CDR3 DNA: TGCAGCGTTGATTTGGCGGGAGAAGGGTGGGAGACCCAGTACTTC.